The source of this TCR beta chain is a study of cytomegalovirus exposure and HLA in healthy donors. Study summary: Out of 398 genotyped donors, roughly 83% belonged to the Caucasian-associated ancestry cluster.

In nominal health when sampled, donors likely had unrecorded immune exposures nonetheless. Study findings and constraints: TCR beta V segments were, for the most part, productive about 87% or about 30% of the time in an earlier analysis. The authors judged a highly shared variant cluster likely a sequencing artifact.

A word on this clone: Its antigen is undetermined.

Both 60 Vbeta primers and 13 Jbeta primers went into the PCR. This table comes from immunoSEQ multiplex PCR, and its TCRdb copy is limited to in-frame clones, with some not included. This repertoire includes 65,000 to 90,000 clones. The receptor comes from a female donor in good health and CMV-seropositive. The specimen sequenced was PBMCs.

CDR3 in amino acids: CASSPTRVQFF. Written as DNA, the CDR3 is TGTGCCAGCAGTCCAACGAGGGTGCAGTTCTTC. The V and J genes are TRBV28 and TRBJ2-1, with a tentative D call TRBD2 (5 bases). Germline CDR1 reads MDHEN; CDR2 reads SYDVKM. The CDR3 totals 11 residues. V shed 5 bases and J shed 12 bases, with 11 bases lying between them.